The 7 T cell receptor beta chains below were found in one sample sequenced in a study of tumor and adjacent non-tumor tissue in lung cancer. RNA was extracted from bulk tissue without any cell sorting. The library came from three nested PCR rounds adapted from ARM-PCR protocols. TCRdb re-derived calls from the multiplex PCR reads in MiXCR, one entry per CDR3 protein. The sample has some 100,000 distinct CDR3 sequences, roughly 75% seen once; the top ten hold about 40%. Sequenced material: lung tumor tissue. The receptor set was obtained from an older woman with non-small cell lung cancer.

A word on this clonotype: The conserved phenylalanine or tryptophan is not found at the CDR3 terminus, so this likely reflects a read error. V is TRBV29-1 and J is TRBJ1-5; D is ambiguous. From germline, CDR1 is SQVTM and CDR2 ANQGSEA. This CDR3 is 12 amino acids long. V was clipped by 6 bases and J by 5 bases, with 11 bases between them. For the CDR3, the DNA is TGCAGCGTCGCCGATATATATCAGCCCCAGCATATT. Translating it yields CSVADIYQPQHI.

Remarks on this clonotype: One end of the junction is discordant with germline, which a read error may explain. V and J are TRBV11-1 and TRBJ2-3, with D perhaps TRBD2 (5 bases). The CDR3 totals 14 residues. Looked up from germline, CDR1 is SGHAT and CDR2 is FQDESV (reference sequence). CDR3 amino acids: CANSFEGTIDTQYF. Written as DNA, the CDR3 is TGTGCCAACAGCTTTGAGGGTACCATAGATACGCAGTATTTT.

Of note for this clonotype: A read error may account for a junction end that differs from germline. The chain employs TRBV15 and TRBJ1-2; TRBD1 matches 10 bases. CDR3 length: 16 residues. CDR1 LNHNV and CDR2 YYDKDF come from the germline V gene (reference sequence). The CDR3 loop is CAISRDSGQGSYGYTF. CDR3 sequence (DNA): TGTGCCATCAGCAGAGATTCGGGACAGGGGAGCTATGGCTACACCTTC. Based on the CDR3 plus reference TRBV15 and TRBJ1-2, the full variable domain is DAMVIQNPRYQVTQFGKPVTLSCSQTLNHNVMYWYQQKSSQAPKLLFHYYDKDFNNEADTPDNFQSRRPNTSFCFLDIRSPGLGDTAMYLCAISRDSGQGSYGYTFGSGTRLTVV.

The chain recombines TRBV20-1 with TRBJ2-7; no clear D. CDR3 length: 16 residues. Trimming pared 3 bases from V and 4 bases from J, leaving 22 bases between. Germline values: CDR1 DFQATT, CDR2 SNEGSKA (reference sequence). CDR3 amino acids: CSASLPENWVGYEQYF. The CDR3 nucleotides are TGCAGTGCTAGCCTACCCGAGAACTGGGTGGGTTACGAGCAGTACTTC.

The V and J genes are TRBV6-2 or TRBV6-3 and TRBJ2-3, with D maybe TRBD2 (6 bases). The V end lost 0 bases, the J end lost 15 bases, and 22 bases lay between the germline ends. The CDR3 extends over 15 amino acids. Germline CDR1 reads MNHEY; CDR2 reads SVGEGT. The chain's CDR3 is CASSYSGLQTDMHYF. CDR3 nucleotides: TGTGCCAGCAGTTACTCAGGACTACAGACAGATATGCACTATTTT.

The sample holds one count of this clonotype. This may come from a read error, since a much larger clone is one base off. The CDR3 end shows no conserved phenylalanine or tryptophan, and so a read error is likely. The chain joins TRBV20-1 to TRBJ2-7, with no clear D. CDR1 and CDR2 (germline): DFQATT, SNEGSKA (reference sequence). The CDR3 covers 11 residues. V was clipped by 3 bases and J by 3 bases, with 6 bases between them. CDR3 nucleotide sequence: TGCAGTGCTAGGGAGTACTACGAGCAGTACTAC. This sequence encodes CSAREYYEQYY.

This chain joins TRBV20-1 and TRBJ2-3; 10 nucleotides line up with TRBD2. The germline V gene encodes CDR1 DFQATT and CDR2 SNEGSKA (reference sequence). Germline trimming cut 2 bases from V and 14 bases from J; bases unmatched to any gene: 22. The CDR3 extends over 17 amino acids. CDR3 sequence: CSARYQLAGASTDRLYF. Here the CDR3 DNA reads TGCAGTGCTAGATATCAGCTAGCGGGGGCTTCCACAGATAGGCTGTATTTT.